This T cell receptor beta chain was sequenced during a study of blood T cells in healthy people across ages. This clonotype was counted many times. The second PCR ran roughly 6 to 12 cycles with a sample-barcoded 5' primer and J-beta primers. One entry per CDR3 protein, called by TCRdb with MiXCR from the 5' RACE reads. The sample gives roughly 700,000 distinct CDR3 sequences, approximately 29% of which show up once; over 15% is in the top ten. Material for sequencing was blood. This sequence was found in a woman aged 80 or over in good health.

CDR3 DNA: TGTGCCATCAGTGAGGGGCCCCCCTCCTACAATGAGCAGTTCTTC. Translating it yields CAISEGPPSYNEQFF. J is TRBJ2-1 and V is TRBV10-3; D is ambiguous. The CDR3 is made up of 15 amino acids. Germline CDR1 and CDR2: ENHRY and SYGVKD. V lost 2 bases, J lost 0 bases, and 8 bases lay in between.